The next 25 T cell receptor beta chains were all read from a single sample in a study of blood T cell repertoires in COVID-19. The data were produced by immunoSEQ multiplex PCR, yet TCRdb's version contains in-frame clones alone and is incomplete. The table records 200,000 to 300,000 clones, 75% to 90% of them present only once. Sequenced material: PBMCs or T cells enriched from blood (not recorded which). The source is a man aged 35-49 years who had recovered from COVID-19.

The table lists this clone with many counts. The J gene is TRBJ2-1, the V gene TRBV19; 8 bases agree with TRBD1. Germline V gene lookup returns CDR1 LNHDA and CDR2 SQIVND (reference sequence). This CDR3 comprises 15 residues. J lost 5 bases, V lost 1 base, and 4 bases had no gene match. The CDR3: CASSIVPGGNNEQFF. The CDR3 bases are TGTGCCAGTAGTATAGTGCCAGGGGGCAACAATGAGCAGTTCTTC.

This chain links TRBV13 with TRBJ2-7, with 10 bases that match TRBD2. This CDR3 has 14 residues. Germline CDR1 PRHDT, CDR2 FYEKMQ (reference sequence). V was pared by 4 bases and J by 3 bases, with 3 bases of the junction left unmatched. The CDR3 region has the DNA TGTGCCAGCAGCTCCTGGACTAGCGGCTACGAGCAGTACTTC. It codes for CASSSWTSGYEQYF.

The rearrangement links TRBV7-9 to TRBJ2-7; tentative D call: TRBD2 (5 bases). CDR1 and CDR2 (germline): SEHNR, FQNEAQ (reference sequence). V lost 10 bases and J lost 5, with 24 bases in between. CDR3 length: 15 amino acids. The CDR3 reads CATTRGEGDMDEQYF. CDR3 nucleotide sequence: TGTGCCACCACCCGGGGTGAGGGAGACATGGACGAGCAGTACTTC.

J is TRBJ1-2 and V is TRBV28; D is unresolved. This CDR3 is 15 amino acids long. The germline V gene encodes CDR1 MDHEN and CDR2 SYDVKM. The ends were cut back, 10 bases at V and 0 bases at J, with 18 bases in the middle. CDR3 coding DNA: TGTGCCACTTCGACCCTAGACGGAGCTAACTATGGCTACACCTTC. This encodes CATSTLDGANYGYTF.

The V and J genes are TRBV27 and TRBJ2-2; no definite D call. Germline V gives CDR1 MNHEY, CDR2 SMNVEV (reference sequence). The V end lost 4 bases, the J end lost 4 bases, and 4 bases lay between the germline ends. This CDR3 has 12 amino acids. The CDR3 nucleotides read TGTGCCAGCAGTTACAGCACCGGGGAGCTGTTTTTT. This gives the protein CASSYSTGELFF.

The rearrangement links TRBV19 to TRBJ1-6; no clear D. CDR3 length: 15 amino acids. Between the trimmed V and J ends, which lost 3 bases and 8 bases, there was a span of 14 bases. Germline-derived CDR1 and CDR2 are LNHDA and SQIVND (reference sequence). In DNA form, the CDR3 reads TGTGCCAGTAGTATTATGGGAGGGTCGGATTCACCCCTCCACTTT. The encoded protein is CASSIMGGSDSPLHF.

The chain carries TRBV5-1 and TRBJ2-5; 8 bases are shared with TRBD1. V was clipped by 1 base and J by 4 bases; unmatched bases: 3. Germline values: CDR1 SGHRS, CDR2 YFSETQ. The CDR3 runs 14 residues. The CDR3 coding sequence is TGCGCCAGCAGCTTGTCAGGGGGCCGAGAGACCCAGTACTTC. Residues: CASSLSGGRETQYF. The full variable domain, with the rest looked up from reference TRBV5-1 and TRBJ2-5, is KAGVTQTPRYLIKTRGQQVTLSCSPISGHRSVSWYQQTPGQGLQFLFEYFSETQRNKGNFPGRFSGRQFSNSRSEMNVSTLELGDSALYLCASSLSGGRETQYFGPGTRLLVL.

The gene calls are TRBV28 and TRBJ1-6, with 10 bases lining up with TRBD1. This CDR3 contains 15 residues. J was trimmed by 7 bases and V by 5 bases; bases with no gene match: 5. Germline-derived CDR1 and CDR2 are MDHEN and SYDVKM. The CDR3 loop reads CASSETGGLNSPLHF. CDR3 DNA sequence: TGTGCCAGCAGTGAGACAGGGGGCTTAAATTCACCCCTCCACTTT.

To note about this clone: At one end, the junction sequence differs from germline, possibly due to a read error. This chain joins TRBV7-9 and TRBJ1-6; 7 bases fit TRBD1. Germline V gene sequence: CDR1 SEHNR, CDR2 FQNEAQ (reference sequence). The CDR3 consists of 13 residues. This CDR3 is CASSLGSPGTVAF. The CDR3 nucleotides are TGTGCCAGCAGCTTAGGCTCGCCCGGGACAGTTGCATTT.

The V and J genes are TRBV10-3 and TRBJ2-3; a possible D gene is TRBD2 (5 bases). CDR1 and CDR2 from the germline V gene are ENHRY and SYGVKD. V lost 0 bases to trimming and J lost 3 bases, with 13 bases between them. The CDR3 runs 16 residues. The chain's CDR3 is CAISESTPPGTDTQYF. The CDR3 DNA reads TGTGCCATCAGTGAGTCGACTCCCCCGGGGACAGATACGCAGTATTTT.

Only a few counts were recorded for this clone. The gene calls are TRBV4-1 and TRBJ1-5; 7 bases line up with TRBD1. Germline-derived CDR1 and CDR2 are MGHRA and YSYEKL. Trimming removed 4 bases from V and 7 bases from J; junction bases left unmatched: 7. This CDR3 is 14 amino acids long. For the CDR3, the DNA is TGCGCCAGCAGCCTAGAGGGGGCCTCGCAGCCCCAGCATTTT. Protein product: CASSLEGASQPQHF.

This chain uses TRBV5-1 with TRBJ2-5, with D possibly being TRBD2 (5 bases). The length of the CDR3 is 13 residues. Between the trimmed V and J ends, which lost 1 base and 4 bases, there was a span of 8 bases. CDR1 is SGHRS and CDR2 is YFSETQ in the germline V gene. Written as DNA, the CDR3 is TGCGCCAGCAGCTTGTCGGGGTCAGAGACCCAGTACTTC. It codes for CASSLSGSETQYF.

The V call is TRBV7-9, the J call TRBJ2-4, with D maybe TRBD2 (6 bases). The CDR3 extends over 15 amino acids. The ends were cut back, 1 base at V and 0 bases at J, with 7 bases in the middle. The germline gives CDR1 SEHNR, CDR2 FQNEAQ (reference sequence). Here the CDR3 reads CASSLDSGAKNIQYF. In DNA, the CDR3 is TGTGCCAGCAGCTTAGATAGCGGAGCCAAAAACATTCAGTACTTC.

The rearrangement uses TRBV5-1 and TRBJ2-7, with 10 nucleotides matching TRBD2. Germline CDR1 is SGHRS and CDR2 is YFSETQ. The junction had 15 bases not matched to a gene; V was cut back by 4 bases and J by 11 bases. The CDR3 contains 15 residues. CDR3 bases: TGCGCCAGCAGCCCTACTAGCGGGGAGTCCCGGGAGAAGTACTTC. It is translated as CASSPTSGESREKYF.

This clone was seen once. The chain employs TRBV18 and TRBJ2-7; 10 bases match TRBD2. Trimming at V came to 3 bases and at J to 4 bases, leaving 6 bases not matched to a gene. There are 15 residues in the CDR3. CDR1 and CDR2 from the germline V gene are KGHSH and LQKENI. The CDR3 bases are TGTGCCAGCTCACCTTCTAGCGGGAGTGGGTACGAGCAGTACTTC. Translation gives CASSPSSGSGYEQYF.

The table lists this clone with a count of one. The genes are TRBV27 and TRBJ2-1; a weak D match, TRBD1 (6 bases). V shed 4 bases and J shed 7 bases, with 20 bases lying between them. The CDR3 covers 16 residues. Germline CDR1 reads MNHEY; CDR2 reads SMNVEV (reference sequence). The CDR3 loop reads CASSWGIPGQPNEQFF. DNA for the CDR3: TGTGCCAGCAGTTGGGGGATTCCGGGACAACCGAATGAGCAGTTCTTC.

The V and J genes are TRBV18 and TRBJ2-6; D gene unclear. CDR1 and CDR2 (germline): KGHSH, LQKENI. V shed 0 bases and J shed 0 bases, with 15 bases lying between them. The length of the CDR3 is 19 residues. The CDR3 here is CASSPPKVRSASGANVLTF. For the CDR3, the DNA is TGTGCCAGCTCACCACCGAAGGTGAGGTCGGCCTCTGGGGCCAACGTCCTGACTTTC.

This sequence joins TRBV9 and TRBJ1-1, with D possibly matching TRBD1 (6 bases). The CDR3 length is 13 residues. The V and J ends lost 3 bases and 1 base respectively, with 7 bases between them. The V gene's germline CDR1 is SGDLS and CDR2 YYNGEE. CDR3 in DNA: TGTGCCAGCAGCGCGACAGGGAACACTGAAGCTTTCTTT. Amino acids: CASSATGNTEAFF.

J is TRBJ2-5 and V is TRBV4-1, with 7 nucleotides matching TRBD1. This CDR3 is built from 15 residues. Germline CDR1 reads MGHRA; CDR2 reads YSYEKL. With V trimmed by 1 base and J by 9 bases, 11 bases remained unmatched. The CDR3 is CASSQATGTAWAQYF. The CDR3 DNA reads TGCGCCAGCAGCCAAGCGACAGGGACCGCCTGGGCCCAGTACTTC.

This clone was observed a single time. The genes are TRBV2 and TRBJ1-3, with TRBD1 identical over 7 bases. This CDR3 contains 15 residues. Losses at the gene ends were 8 bases for V and 4 bases for J; bases not matched to a gene: 11. Per the germline V gene, CDR1 is SNHLY and CDR2 is FYNNEI. CDR3 sequence reads: CASGDQTGTGNTIYF. CDR3 coding DNA: TGTGCCAGCGGCGACCAGACAGGGACGGGAAACACCATATATTTT.

This clone was detected only once. V gene TRBV4-3 combines with J gene TRBJ1-6, with 8 bases fitting TRBD1. In germline, CDR1 is LGHNA, CDR2 YSLEER. This CDR3 contains 17 residues. After removal of 1 base from V and 7 bases from J, the junction contained 9 bases not matched to a gene. For the CDR3, the DNA is TGCGCCAGCAGCCAAGTCGACAGGGGTGTGAGAAATTCACCCCTCCACTTT. As protein: CASSQVDRGVRNSPLHF.

This rearrangement joins TRBV7-2 to TRBJ2-1; D gene ambiguous. Trimming removed 1 base from V and 1 base from J, with 5 bases in between. The CDR3 contains 14 residues. Germline V gene sequence: CDR1 SGHTA, CDR2 FQGNSA. CDR3 in amino acids: CASSLDFSYNEQFF. The CDR3 nucleotides read TGTGCCAGCAGCTTAGACTTTTCCTACAATGAGCAGTTCTTC.

V and J are TRBV27 and TRBJ2-3; TRBD2 agrees at 8 bases. This CDR3 has 15 amino acids. The germline CDR1 and CDR2 sequences are MNHEY and SMNVEV (reference sequence). V dropped 3 bases and J dropped 5; count of bases not matched to a gene: 7. The CDR3 bases are TGTGCCAGCAGTTTTCTCGGGGGGGGTTTAGATACGCAGTATTTT. As protein: CASSFLGGGLDTQYF.

This sequence joins TRBV18 and TRBJ2-2; TRBD1 agrees at 8 bases. V gave up 3 bases and J gave up 7 bases; unmatched junction bases: 7. Germline V gene data show CDR1 as KGHSH and CDR2 as LQKENI. The CDR3 extends over 15 amino acids. The CDR3, as DNA: TGTGCCAGCTCACCCCCCAGGGGGCCTAACGGGGAGCTGTTTTTT. Its protein is CASSPPRGPNGELFF.

A note on this clone: At one of its ends the junction is not consistent with the germline gene, which may arise from a read error. This chain links TRBV7-7 with TRBJ2-7; D remains unclear. CDR3 length: 13 residues. Germline V gene lookup returns CDR1 SSHAT and CDR2 FNYEAQ (reference sequence). DNA of the CDR3: TGTGCTAGCAGTCTATTTCTTGGCTACGAGCAGTACTTC. Translated, it gives CASSLFLGYEQYF.